This T cell receptor beta chain was documented in a study of T cell repertoires in cytomegalovirus infection. This clonotype was picked up many times. TCRdb re-derived calls from the reads in MiXCR, one entry per CDR3 protein. This sample has approximately 71,000 distinct CDR3 sequences, with around 3.8% found just once. With 3 bases removed from V and 4 bases from J, the gap between germline ends came to 12 bases. The CDR3 has 15 residues. The V gene's germline CDR1 is LNHDA and CDR2 SQIVND (reference sequence). This receptor was identified in a human donor in good health (CMV status not recorded). Some clones in this sample may be carry-over from other donors' samples. Sequenced material: PBMCs. This chain connects TRBV19 to TRBJ2-2, with D possibly TRBD1 on 6 matching bases. CDR3 residues: CASSIDRSTTGELFF. In nucleotides, the CDR3 is TGTGCCAGTAGTATCGACAGGTCAACCACCGGGGAGCTGTTTTTT.